The 20 T cell receptor beta chains given below trace back to one sample, sequenced in a study of T cell repertoires in cytomegalovirus infection (dated by TCRdb to 2018 to 2020). TCRdb records Illumina HiSeq 1500 as the sequencer. TCRdb reanalyzed the raw reads on its own, using fastp at Q25 for trimming and MiXCR for clone calling, and kept in-frame beta chains. Rows are unified per CDR3 protein, each entry keeping the most common DNA and genes. The sample yields 740,000 or so distinct CDR3 sequences; roughly 35% were counted once. The top ten constitute about 2.8% of the sample. The material sequenced was PBMCs. Receptor source: a human donor in good health (CMV status not recorded). Some clones in this sample may be carry-over from other donors' samples.

V and J are TRBV7-9 and TRBJ2-7; D gene unclear. V dropped 2 bases and J dropped 0 bases, with 8 bases sitting between them. This CDR3 has 14 amino acids. Germline V CDR1 and CDR2: SEHNR, FQNEAQ (reference sequence). The chain's CDR3 is CASSLQVSSYEQYF. DNA of the CDR3: TGTGCCAGCAGCTTACAGGTTAGCTCCTACGAGCAGTACTTC.

The CDR3 DNA is TGTGCCAGCAGTTTAGCGGCTAGCACCTTTGAGCAGTTCTTC. This translates into CASSLAASTFEQFF. The chain combines TRBV12-3 or TRBV12-4 with TRBJ2-1; D is perhaps TRBD2 (5 bases). V was trimmed by 0 bases and J by 9 bases, leaving 12 bases between them. The CDR3 is 14 residues long.

This clonotype was counted at least ten times. The V gene is TRBV7-3, the J gene TRBJ1-2; D remains unclear. Trimming took off 0 bases at V and 5 bases at J, with 7 bases between the two ends. Germline V CDR1 and CDR2: SGHTA, FQGTGA. The CDR3 covers 13 residues. The CDR3: CASSLTTDYGYTF. CDR3 coding DNA: TGTGCCAGCAGCTTAACGACGGATTATGGCTACACCTTC.

A few counts support this clonotype. This chain links TRBV19 with TRBJ1-2, with 7 bases aligning to TRBD1. The ends lost 8 bases at V and 3 bases at J; junction bases unmatched: 6. Germline CDR1 reads LNHDA; CDR2 reads SQIVND (reference sequence). The CDR3 runs to 13 residues. The CDR3, as DNA: TGTGCCAGTTCAGAACAGGGGTACTATGGCTACACCTTC. Its translation is CASSEQGYYGYTF.

This clonotype was counted only a few times. The genes are TRBV7-6 and TRBJ1-1; D not certain. Germline-derived CDR1 and CDR2 are SGHVS and FNYEAQ. The CDR3 length is 13 residues. Trimming took off 4 bases at V and 1 base at J, with 7 bases between the two ends. The CDR3 spells CASSSLQNTEAFF. CDR3 DNA sequence: TGTGCCAGCAGCTCCCTACAGAACACTGAAGCTTTCTTT.

There are many counts of this clonotype. The chain joins TRBV7-2 to TRBJ2-7, with 12 bases identical to TRBD2. J gave up 9 bases and V 5 bases, and 11 bases lay outside the gene matches. The CDR3 extends over 15 amino acids. CDR1 SGHTA and CDR2 FQGNSA come from the germline V gene. CDR3 residues: CASSLLWTSGEVQYF. CDR3 bases: TGTGCCAGCAGCCTACTATGGACTAGCGGGGAGGTGCAGTACTTC.

This clonotype turned up a few times. The chain has TRBV2 and TRBJ1-2; unclear D gene. The CDR3 covers 14 residues. V lost 6 bases to trimming and J lost 9 bases, with 20 bases between them. Germline-derived CDR1 and CDR2 are SNHLY and FYNNEI. The CDR3 nucleotides are TGTGCCAGCAGCCAATCGGACGGGCCGGGGAGCTACACCTTC. Protein: CASSQSDGPGSYTF.

Only a few counts were recorded for this clonotype. V is TRBV6-6 and J is TRBJ1-4, with TRBD1 matching 9 bases. CDR1 and CDR2 (germline): MNHNY, SVGAGI (reference sequence). This CDR3 has 17 amino acids. The V segment lost 7 bases and the J segment 5 bases; nucleotides outside the gene matches: 14. The CDR3 coding sequence is TGTGCCAGCATTCTTACCTCGGGACAGGGTTCAAATGAAAAACTGTTTTTT. Its translation is CASILTSGQGSNEKLFF.

The chain is built from TRBV7-2 and TRBJ1-3; D not resolved. This CDR3 spans 14 amino acids. Per germline, CDR1 SGHTA and CDR2 FQGNSA. The V and J ends lost 2 bases and 2 bases respectively, with 7 bases between them. The CDR3, as DNA: TGTGCCAGCAGCTTAACATCAGCTGGAAACACCATATATTTT. Translation: CASSLTSAGNTIYF.

V gene TRBV5-1 combines with J gene TRBJ2-5; D perhaps matches TRBD1 (5 bases). Germline CDR1 reads SGHRS; CDR2 reads YFSETQ. CDR3 length: 14 residues. Trimming removed 5 bases from V and 1 base from J, with 12 bases in between. CDR3 DNA sequence: TGCGCCAGCAGTGCTCAGGGCCCCCAAGAGACCCAGTACTTC. It translates to CASSAQGPQETQYF.

This clonotype was seen more than once but under ten times. The V and J genes are TRBV29-1 and TRBJ2-7; D not resolved. CDR3 size: 11 residues. Germline values: CDR1 SQVTM, CDR2 ANQGSEA. V lost 7 bases to trimming and J lost 3 bases, with 10 bases between them. The CDR3 DNA is TGCAGCGGCCTAGTTGGCTACGAGCAGTACTTC. As protein: CSGLVGYEQYF.

This clonotype was observed once. The chain is built from TRBV19 and TRBJ1-1; 10 nucleotides agree with TRBD1. CDR1 and CDR2 (germline): LNHDA, SQIVND (reference sequence). The CDR3 sequence is 17 residues long. V lost 5 bases to trimming and J lost 3 bases; unmatched junction nucleotides: 12. DNA of the CDR3: TGTGCCAGTAGTCCCCCCGCCGGGACAGGGGAAGACACTGAAGCTTTCTTT. Encoded protein: CASSPPAGTGEDTEAFF.

CDR3 in DNA: TGTGCCAGCAGCTTCCTAGCGGGGGGCCGTAGCACCGGGGAGCTGTTTTTT. Its protein is CASSFLAGGRSTGELFF. The rearrangement joins TRBV7-2 to TRBJ2-2; 11 bases are shared with TRBD2. CDR1 SGHTA and CDR2 FQGNSA come from the germline V gene. This CDR3 spans 17 amino acids. Trimming at V came to 3 bases and at J to 4 bases, leaving 7 bases not matched to a gene.

This sequence joins TRBV24-1 and TRBJ2-1, with TRBD2 identical over 9 bases. The CDR3 has 14 amino acids. The ends lost 5 bases at V and 5 bases at J; junction bases unmatched: 3. From germline, CDR1 is KGHDR and CDR2 SFDVKD. The CDR3 reads CATSAASGDNEQFF. The CDR3, as DNA: TGTGCCACCAGTGCGGCTAGCGGGGACAATGAGCAGTTCTTC.

The chain employs TRBV12-3 or TRBV12-4 and TRBJ2-5; 10 bases match TRBD1. V lost 5 bases to trimming and J lost 6 bases; unmatched junction nucleotides: 9. The CDR3 is made up of 15 amino acids. The CDR3 reads CASSPGQGYGKTQYF. The CDR3 DNA reads TGTGCCAGCAGTCCGGGACAGGGGTATGGGAAGACCCAGTACTTC.

The sample holds a few counts of this clonotype. The V call is TRBV12-3 or TRBV12-4, the J call TRBJ1-2; 9 bases map to TRBD1. J was trimmed by 7 bases and V by 3 bases; bases with no gene match: 9. The CDR3 has 15 amino acids. The CDR3, as DNA: TGTGCCAGCAGTTTTACCGGGACAGGGAGTTTTGGCTACACCTTC. Protein product: CASSFTGTGSFGYTF.

As concerns this clonotype: As the CDR3 is not closed by the conserved phenylalanine or tryptophan, this likely results from a read error. V usage is TRBV12-3 or TRBV12-4 and J usage is TRBJ2-5; D is unresolved. There are 15 residues in the CDR3. Trimming cost V 3 bases and J 1 base, with 12 bases left between them. The CDR3, as DNA: TGTGCCAGCAGTTTCGGCAGCAGGTCCCAAGAGACCCAGTACTTA. It yields the protein CASSFGSRSQETQYL.

This clonotype was counted ten times or more. The chain recombines TRBV7-2 with TRBJ1-2; possible D gene TRBD1, 6 bases. Germline CDR1 and CDR2: SGHTA and FQGNSA. The CDR3 is made up of 14 amino acids. V shed 4 bases and J shed 6 bases, with 15 bases lying between them. The CDR3 DNA follows: TGTGCCAGCAGCTCCCCCAACAGGGCTGATGGCTACACCTTC. It specifies CASSSPNRADGYTF.

V gene TRBV5-3 combines with J gene TRBJ2-7; 7 nucleotides match TRBD2. TRBV5-3 is filed as an ORF, its function uncertain. J was trimmed by 0 bases and V by 8 bases; bases with no gene match: 11. This CDR3 is built from 15 residues. This CDR3 is CASSFGRGSSYEQYF. For the CDR3, the DNA is TGTGCCAGCAGTTTCGGGCGGGGGAGCTCCTACGAGCAGTACTTC.

This clonotype was detected only a few times. V and J are TRBV27 and TRBJ2-5; D remains ambiguous. CDR1 and CDR2 (germline): MNHEY, SMNVEV (reference sequence). This CDR3 is built from 17 residues. V gave up 1 base and J gave up 2 bases, with 17 bases separating them. CDR3 DNA: TGTGCCAGCAGTTTATTAAGTGGAGATGTGAGACAAGAGACCCAGTACTTC. Its translation: CASSLLSGDVRQETQYF.